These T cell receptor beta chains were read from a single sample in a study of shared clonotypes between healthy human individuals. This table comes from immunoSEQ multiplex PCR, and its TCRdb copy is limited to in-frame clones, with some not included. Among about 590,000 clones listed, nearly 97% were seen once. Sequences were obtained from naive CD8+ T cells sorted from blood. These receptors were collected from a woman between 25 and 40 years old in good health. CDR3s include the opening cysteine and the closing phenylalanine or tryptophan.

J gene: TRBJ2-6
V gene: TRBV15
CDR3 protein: CATSMWNSGGANVLTF

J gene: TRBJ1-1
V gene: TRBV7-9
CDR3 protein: CASSGESMNTEAFF

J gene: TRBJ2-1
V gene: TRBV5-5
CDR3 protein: CASSLNPPGSEQFF

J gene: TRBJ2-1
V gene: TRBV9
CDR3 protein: CASSVDPLLAGVDEQFF

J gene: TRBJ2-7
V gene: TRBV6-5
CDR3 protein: CASVDRGSYEQYF

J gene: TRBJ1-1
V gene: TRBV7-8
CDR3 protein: CASSRPSTEAFF

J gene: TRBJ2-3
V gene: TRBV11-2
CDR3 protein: CASSLGGGTYLSTDTQYF

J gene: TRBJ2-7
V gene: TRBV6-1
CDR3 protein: CASSEGPGQTYEQYF

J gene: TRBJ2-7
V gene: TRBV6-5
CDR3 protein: CASSFTTSGTYEQYF

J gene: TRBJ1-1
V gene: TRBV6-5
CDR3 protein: CASSRSTGGNTEAFF

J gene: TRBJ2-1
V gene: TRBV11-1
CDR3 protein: CASSLGSGNEQFF

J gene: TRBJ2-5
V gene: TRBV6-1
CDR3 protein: CASSEWVRPFQETQYF

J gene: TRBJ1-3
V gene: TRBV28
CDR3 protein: CASSLYKQGMSGNTIYF

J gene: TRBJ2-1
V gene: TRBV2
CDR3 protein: CASRHLAEQSSYNEQFF

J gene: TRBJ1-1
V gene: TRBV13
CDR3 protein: CASSLGDRGPTEAFF

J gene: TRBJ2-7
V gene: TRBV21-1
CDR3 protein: CASARRDSYEQYF

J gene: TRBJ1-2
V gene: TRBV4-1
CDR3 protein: CATQGYGDSNYGYTF

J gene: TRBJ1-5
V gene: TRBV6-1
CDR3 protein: CASSVRDRGRLSNQPQHF

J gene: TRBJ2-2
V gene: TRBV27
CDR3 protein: CASSPLVGTSGRVDTGELFF

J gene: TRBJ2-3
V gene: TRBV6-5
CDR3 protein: CASSYGLAADTQYF

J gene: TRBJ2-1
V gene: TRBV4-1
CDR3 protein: CASSLERFNEQFF

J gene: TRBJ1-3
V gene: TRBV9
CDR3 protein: CASSAPNSGNTIYF

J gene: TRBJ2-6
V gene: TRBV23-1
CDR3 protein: CASSQEGQPLRGGSGANVLTF

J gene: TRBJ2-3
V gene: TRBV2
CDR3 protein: CASSEFDTQTDTQYF

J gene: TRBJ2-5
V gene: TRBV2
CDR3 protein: CASILQGPRETQYF

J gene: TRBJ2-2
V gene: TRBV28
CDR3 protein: CASSYRPVSGELFF

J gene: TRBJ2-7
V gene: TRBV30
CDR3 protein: CAWRPSGSSYEQYF

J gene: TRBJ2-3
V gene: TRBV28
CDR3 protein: CASTLHDTQYF

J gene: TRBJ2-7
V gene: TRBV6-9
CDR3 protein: CASSFSGTHEQYF

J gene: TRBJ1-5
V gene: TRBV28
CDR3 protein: CASSDRVRNQPQHF

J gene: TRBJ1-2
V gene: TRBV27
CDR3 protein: CASNYPNYGYTF

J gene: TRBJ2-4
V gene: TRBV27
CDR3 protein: CASSPAGSGSIQYF

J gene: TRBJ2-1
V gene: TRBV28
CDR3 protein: CASSATSGFDNEQFF

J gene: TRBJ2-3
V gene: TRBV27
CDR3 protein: CASSFIDEITDTQYF

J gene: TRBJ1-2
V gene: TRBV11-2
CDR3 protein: CASSLDTVGAYGYTF

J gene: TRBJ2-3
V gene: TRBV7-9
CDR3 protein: CASSPTESTDTQYF

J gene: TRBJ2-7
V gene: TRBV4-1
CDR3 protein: CASSQDRVGEQYF

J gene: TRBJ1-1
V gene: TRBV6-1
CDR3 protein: CASRTGGTEAFF

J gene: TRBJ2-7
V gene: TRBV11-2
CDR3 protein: CASSFGTRDYEQYF

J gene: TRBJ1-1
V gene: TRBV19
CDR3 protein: CASQEGTEAFF

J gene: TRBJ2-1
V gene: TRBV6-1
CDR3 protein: CASSEDPQAAYNEQFF

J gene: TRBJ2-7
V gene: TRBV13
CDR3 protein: CASSSGLAGEIRYF

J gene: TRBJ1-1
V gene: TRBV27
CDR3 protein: CASSLSLGVNTEAFF

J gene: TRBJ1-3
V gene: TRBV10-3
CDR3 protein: CAISESGTTGNTIYF

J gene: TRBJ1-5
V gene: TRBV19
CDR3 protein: CASSLWARGGNQPQHF

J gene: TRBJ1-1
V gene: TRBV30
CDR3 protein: CAWSFLALNTEAFF

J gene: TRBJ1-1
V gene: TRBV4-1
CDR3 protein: CASSLRDRHTEAFF

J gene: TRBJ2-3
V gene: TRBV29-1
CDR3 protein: CSVLGDLSGGTDTQYF

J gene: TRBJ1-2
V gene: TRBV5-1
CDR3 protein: CASSLAHGQGKFSGYTF

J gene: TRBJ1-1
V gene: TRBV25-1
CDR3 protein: CASSETVSNTEAFF

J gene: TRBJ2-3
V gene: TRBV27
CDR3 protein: CASSFTSGLTDTQYF

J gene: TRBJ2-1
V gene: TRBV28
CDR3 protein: CASILTGTAINEQFF

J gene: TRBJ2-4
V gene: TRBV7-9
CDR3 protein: CASSSEGGGSQNIQYF

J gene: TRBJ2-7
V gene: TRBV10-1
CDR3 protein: CASRVPQPRGGEQYF